These T cell receptor beta chains were read from a single sample in a study of shared clonotypes between healthy human individuals. Generated by immunoSEQ multiplex PCR, the TCRdb table keeps only in-frame clones and is missing some. Among some 660,000 clones listed, around 73% were seen once. Sample: memory CD4+ T cells sorted from blood. The receptors stem from a woman in her 30s in good health. The CDR3 runs from the conserved cysteine through the conserved F or W. D genes are given only for firm matches. For some rows the clone size is stated as once, few or many, or as a class when expanded; others skip it.

>.|TRBV7-2|15|TRBJ2-1|.
CASSLVASIQNEQFF
TGTGCCAGCAGCTTAGTAGCGTCGATACAAAATGAGCAGTTCTTC
>.|TRBV7-9|13|TRBJ2-1|.
CASSQRRRNEQFF
TGTGCCAGCAGCCAAAGGCGGAGGAATGAGCAGTTCTTC
>TRBD1|TRBV5-1|14|TRBJ1-4|.
CASSRGQGEEKLFF
TGCGCCAGCAGCCGGGGCCAGGGGGAAGAAAAACTGTTTTTT
>.|TRBV5-6|12|TRBJ2-3|.
CASSLSRYTQYF
TGTGCCAGCAGCTTGTCTCGATATACGCAGTATTTT
>.|TRBV5-1|15|TRBJ2-1|.
CASSLGGSSYNEQFF
TGCGCCAGCAGCTTAGGTGGAAGCTCCTACAATGAGCAGTTCTTC
>.|TRBV5-1|17|TRBJ1-1|.
CASSLAPSGAGNTEAFF
TGCGCCAGCAGCTTGGCACCCTCGGGGGCCGGGAACACTGAAGCTTTCTTT
>.|TRBV5-4|16|TRBJ2-7|.
CASSEGDRDSSYEQYF
TGTGCCAGCAGCGAGGGGGACCGTGATAGCTCCTACGAGCAGTACTTC
>.|TRBV6-6|14|TRBJ1-1|.
CASSYKQGGTEAFF
TGTGCCAGCAGTTACAAACAGGGCGGCACTGAAGCTTTCTTT
>.|TRBV7-9|14|TRBJ1-1|.
CASSVGQKNTEAFF
TGTGCCAGCAGCGTAGGACAAAAGAACACTGAAGCTTTCTTT
>.|TRBV15|13|TRBJ2-5|once
CATSRSSQETQYF
TGTGCCACCAGCAGATCTAGCCAAGAGACCCAGTACTTC
>TRBD2|TRBV7-2|16|TRBJ2-1|many
CASSLASGATYNEQFF
TGTGCCAGCAGCTTAGCTAGCGGGGCGACCTACAATGAGCAGTTCTTC
>TRBD1|TRBV2|15|TRBJ2-7|few
CASSGSDRGLDEQYF
TGTGCCAGCAGTGGATCGGACAGGGGGCTTGACGAGCAGTACTTC
>.|TRBV9|13|TRBJ1-1|.
CASSVEAGSEAFF
TGTGCCAGCAGCGTAGAGGCGGGGTCTGAAGCTTTCTTT
>.|TRBV18|15|TRBJ2-1|.
CASSPFERLNNEQFF
TGTGCCAGCTCCCCCTTCGAGCGCCTAAACAATGAGCAGTTCTTC
>.|TRBV2|13|TRBJ2-7|.
CASRRDTTYEQYF
TGTGCCAGCAGAAGGGACACTACCTACGAGCAGTACTTC
>TRBD2|TRBV29-1|12|TRBJ2-7|.
CSVGTSIHEQYF
TGCAGCGTTGGGACTAGCATCCACGAGCAGTACTTC
>.|TRBV5-1|15|TRBJ2-5|.
CASSLGTAVQETQYF
TGCGCCAGCAGCTTGGGGACGGCAGTCCAAGAGACCCAGTACTTC